This TCR beta chain was observed in a study of cytomegalovirus exposure and HLA in healthy donors. PCR amplification relied on 60 Vbeta primers (plus 13 Jbeta primers). TCRdb keeps only in-frame clones here, not all; method: immunoSEQ multiplex PCR. The table includes 55,000 to 75,000 clones, 70% to 90% detected once. The V gene lost 3 bases and the J gene lost 5 bases, with 17 bases spanning the gap. In germline, CDR1 is SGHDT, CDR2 YYEEEE. The CDR3 consists of 15 residues. This receptor was identified in a man aged 18 to 29 in good health and CMV-seronegative. Sample: PBMCs. The rearrangement joins TRBV5-6 to TRBJ2-5, with TRBD1 as a possible D gene (6 bases). This CDR3 reads CASSSLTGNAETQYF. In DNA form, the CDR3 reads TGTGCCAGCAGCTCCCTGACAGGCAATGCGGAGACCCAGTACTTC.